This T cell receptor beta chain was documented in a study of blood T cell repertoires in COVID-19. The CDR3 covers 12 residues. Between the trimmed V and J ends, which lost 8 bases and 6 bases, there was a span of 11 bases. Germline V gene data show CDR1 as MDHEN and CDR2 as SYDVKM. Everyone who took part was roughly 18 to 89 years old, and they came from about two dozen US areas. Cohorts were based on clinical histories the participants reported. Using immunoSEQ multiplex PCR, the repertoire was profiled, and TCRdb retains in-frame clones only, with some absent. This repertoire shows a few hundred thousand clones, 85% to 90% found once; its top ten account for 0.95% to 1.1%.

This sequence was found in a woman in her twenties or thirties who had been exposed to COVID-19. This chain joins TRBV28 and TRBJ1-5; D gene uncertain. Sequenced sample: PBMCs or T cells enriched from blood (not recorded which). CDR3 sequence (DNA): TGTGCCAGCTCTGGCGGGCGTCAGCCCCAGCATTTT. Its translation is CASSGGRQPQHF.